A single sample is the source of the 27 T cell receptor beta chains below, sequenced in a study of blood T cell repertoires in COVID-19. Some clones are missing from TCRdb's copy, which holds only in-frame ones; the method was immunoSEQ multiplex PCR. The repertoire has approximately 300,000 clones, under 90% of them found once; the top ten carry almost 9.5%. What was sequenced was PBMCs or T cells enriched from blood (not recorded which). These receptors were taken from a woman aged 25 to 39 who had recovered from COVID-19.

This clone was detected only once. The chain couples TRBV11-2 to TRBJ2-5; 7 bases are a match to TRBD1. There are 12 residues in the CDR3. J gave up 6 bases and V 8 bases, and 6 bases lay outside the gene matches. CDR1 is SGHAT and CDR2 is FQNNGV in the germline V gene. CDR3 loop: CASGGQEQTQYF. CDR3 sequence (DNA): TGTGCCAGCGGCGGACAGGAACAGACCCAGTACTTC.

This rearrangement joins TRBV7-2 to TRBJ2-5, with 7 bases identical to TRBD1. With 1 base clipped from V and 3 bases from J, the junction kept 5 bases outside the gene matches. From germline, CDR1 is SGHTA and CDR2 FQGNSA. CDR3 length: 15 residues. DNA of the CDR3: TGTGCCAGCAGCTTAGTTTACGGGACAGAAGAGACCCAGTACTTC. Protein: CASSLVYGTEETQYF.

The chain employs TRBV2 and TRBJ2-7; 12 bases align to TRBD2. The CDR3 length is 14 residues. Trimming took 9 bases from V and 5 from J; bases not matched to a gene: 8. In germline, CDR1 is SNHLY, CDR2 FYNNEI. CDR3 loop: CARLGLAGSNEQYF. CDR3 sequence (DNA): TGTGCCAGACTAGGACTAGCGGGAAGCAACGAGCAGTACTTC.

The gene calls are TRBV11-2 and TRBJ1-2; D is ambiguous. CDR3 length: 15 residues. Trimming took off 5 bases at V and 4 bases at J, with 17 bases between the two ends. Germline V gene data show CDR1 as SGHAT and CDR2 as FQNNGV. The CDR3 coding sequence is TGTGCCAGCAGCAGCCCCGACGGCGGATTCTATGGCTACACCTTC. This codes for CASSSPDGGFYGYTF.

This chain joins TRBV19 and TRBJ1-5, with 7 bases matching TRBD1. This CDR3 contains 13 residues. With V trimmed by 5 bases and J by 5 bases, 3 bases remained unmatched. The germline V gene has CDR1 LNHDA and CDR2 SQIVND (reference sequence). Written as DNA, the CDR3 is TGTGCCAGTAGTCCGGGGACAGATCAGCCCCAGCATTTT. It encodes CASSPGTDQPQHF.

The CDR3: CASSSVSGISYEQYF. The CDR3 DNA reads TGTGCCAGCAGCTCCGTTAGCGGGATCTCCTACGAGCAGTACTTC. The V and J genes are TRBV5-5 and TRBJ2-7; 8 nucleotides agree with TRBD2. V lost 3 bases and J lost 0; bases outside the gene matches: 5. Germline-derived CDR1 and CDR2 are SGHKS and YYEKEE (reference sequence). This CDR3 has 15 residues.

The CDR3 loop reads CASSLDRGQETQYF. CDR3 DNA: TGTGCCAGCAGCTTAGACAGGGGGCAAGAGACCCAGTACTTC. The rearrangement joins TRBV11-3 to TRBJ2-5; 7 bases are a match to TRBD1. V trimming: 0 bases; J trimming: 2 bases; junction bases outside the gene matches: 0. This CDR3 has 14 amino acids. From germline, CDR1 is SGHNT and CDR2 YENEEA.

J is TRBJ2-1 and V is TRBV4-1; the match to TRBD2 covers 10 bases. Trimming at V came to 0 bases and at J to 10 bases, leaving 9 bases not matched to a gene. The CDR3 extends over 16 amino acids. Germline loops: CDR1 MGHRA, CDR2 YSYEKL. As DNA, the CDR3 is TGCGCCAGCAGCCAAGAGGGACTAGCGTACCTCGGGGAGCAGTTCTTC. This codes for CASSQEGLAYLGEQFF.

In this sample, this clone turned up once. This chain connects TRBV9 to TRBJ2-1; perhaps TRBD2 as D (5 bases). Germline assignment: CDR1 SGDLS and CDR2 YYNGEE. There are 16 residues in the CDR3. V lost 2 bases, J lost 2 bases, and 14 bases lay in between. CDR3 sequence (DNA): TGTGCCAGCAGCGTCGGTTGGGGAGACCCCTACAATGAGCAGTTCTTC. Its protein is CASSVGWGDPYNEQFF.

V usage is TRBV27 and J usage is TRBJ1-2; 9 nucleotides align to TRBD1. V trimming: 3 bases; J trimming: 6 bases; junction bases outside the gene matches: 11. Per the germline V gene, CDR1 is MNHEY and CDR2 is SMNVEV (reference sequence). The CDR3 has 16 amino acids. Here the CDR3 DNA reads TGTGCCAGCAGTTTTGCAGGGACAGGGAGGTTTCATGGCTACACCTTC. Its protein product is CASSFAGTGRFHGYTF.

V usage is TRBV28 and J usage is TRBJ2-7; maybe TRBD2 (7 bases). The CDR3 contains 14 residues. Trimming took 4 bases from V and 4 from J, leaving 14 bases between them. The germline gives CDR1 MDHEN, CDR2 SYDVKM. The DNA for the CDR3 is TGTGCCAGCAGTTCGGGGGGCTATACGTACGAGCAGTACTTC. This translates into CASSSGGYTYEQYF.

V and J are TRBV11-2 and TRBJ2-7, with no clear D. This CDR3 is built from 17 residues. Germline lookup yields CDR1 SGHAT and CDR2 FQNNGV. Deletions cut 1 base from V and 2 bases from J, with 18 bases between. For the CDR3, the DNA is TGTGCCAGCAGCTTAGCGGTCACCTTTGGTCTACCCTACGAGCAGTACTTC. This codes for CASSLAVTFGLPYEQYF.

This clone was observed once. The chain joins TRBV27 to TRBJ2-5, with 7 positions matching TRBD1. The V gene's germline CDR1 is MNHEY and CDR2 SMNVEV (reference sequence). V shed 2 bases, J shed 1 base, and the junction held 10 bases outside the gene matches. The CDR3 has 17 amino acids. CDR3: CASSLIPGTEVQETQYF. CDR3 coding DNA: TGTGCCAGCAGTTTAATTCCGGGGACAGAGGTCCAAGAGACCCAGTACTTC.

The V gene is TRBV3-1 (or the pseudogene TRBV3-2), the J gene TRBJ2-1, with no clear D. V was cut by 0 bases and J by 10 bases, with 13 bases left in between. CDR3 length equals 14 residues. Per germline, CDR1 LGHDT and CDR2 YNNKEL (reference sequence). CDR3 residues: CASSQDPGTREQFF. The CDR3, as DNA: TGTGCCAGCAGCCAAGATCCGGGTACACGAGAGCAGTTCTTC.

The rearrangement uses TRBV19 and TRBJ2-3, with 8 bases identical to TRBD1. The junction had 3 bases not matched to a gene; V was cut back by 5 bases and J by 2 bases. The CDR3 spans 14 residues. Germline V gives CDR1 LNHDA, CDR2 SQIVND (reference sequence). The DNA of the CDR3 is TGTGCCAGTAGTGACAGGGGACACACAGATACGCAGTATTTT. Residues: CASSDRGHTDTQYF.

The V gene is TRBV9, the J gene TRBJ1-2, with 7 nucleotides matching TRBD1. The CDR3 is 15 amino acids. Germline CDR1 is SGDLS and CDR2 is YYNGEE. V lost 0 bases and J lost 1; bases outside the gene matches: 3. The DNA of the CDR3 is TGTGCCAGCAGCGTAGGGGACAGCAATAACTATGGCTACACCTTC. Its protein product is CASSVGDSNNYGYTF.

The V and J genes are TRBV3-1 (or the pseudogene TRBV3-2) and TRBJ2-2, with TRBD2 matching over 12 bases. Germline V gives CDR1 LGHDT, CDR2 YNNKEL (reference sequence). J gave up 4 bases and V 4 bases, and 7 bases lay outside the gene matches. The CDR3 sequence is 17 residues long. CDR3 DNA sequence: TGTGCCAGCAGCCCCCGACTAGCGGGAGCGAGCACCGGGGAGCTGTTTTTT. Amino acid sequence: CASSPRLAGASTGELFF.

The V call is TRBV9, the J call TRBJ2-5, with 8 positions matching TRBD2. This CDR3 contains 15 residues. V lost 0 bases, J lost 2 bases, and 3 bases stayed unmatched. Germline CDR1 SGDLS, CDR2 YYNGEE. CDR3 protein: CASSVGEREQETQYF. For the CDR3, the DNA is TGTGCCAGCAGCGTAGGGGAGCGGGAGCAAGAGACCCAGTACTTC.

The chain links TRBV4-3 to TRBJ2-1, with D possibly being TRBD2 (6 bases). This CDR3 is built from 13 residues. Trimming stripped 5 bases from V and 9 bases from J, with 14 bases between. Germline lookup yields CDR1 LGHNA and CDR2 YSLEER. CDR3 DNA sequence: TGCGCCAGCAGCGCAGAAGGAGGGAGTGAGCAGTTCTTC. It specifies CASSAEGGSEQFF.

J is TRBJ2-7 and V is TRBV29-1; the match to TRBD2 covers 11 bases. The CDR3 loop spans 12 amino acids. Germline V gene sequence: CDR1 SQVTM, CDR2 ANQGSEA. Trimming took 5 bases from V and 6 from J; bases not matched to a gene: 3. CDR3 amino acids: CSVPLAGGEQYF. In nucleotides, the CDR3 is TGCAGCGTTCCCCTAGCGGGAGGCGAGCAGTACTTC.

The chain uses TRBV6-2 or TRBV6-3 and TRBJ1-3; D gene uncertain. Germline CDR1 and CDR2: MNHEY and SVGEGT. CDR3 length: 15 residues. With 4 bases removed from V and 0 bases from J, the gap between germline ends came to 10 bases. This CDR3 is CASSSRTASGNTIYF. DNA for the CDR3: TGTGCCAGCAGTTCCCGTACAGCCTCTGGAAACACCATATATTTT.

The genes are TRBV6-2 or TRBV6-3 and TRBJ2-1; 14 nucleotides align to TRBD2. Germline V gene data show CDR1 as MNHEY and CDR2 as SVGEGT. This CDR3 region has 15 residues. Trimming took 2 bases from V and 7 from J; bases not matched to a gene: 1. CDR3 DNA: TGTGCCAGCAGTTACGGGACTAGCGGGAGAAATGAGCAGTTCTTC. It yields the protein CASSYGTSGRNEQFF.

The chain recombines TRBV18 with TRBJ2-7; TRBD1 matches 9 bases. V was clipped by 1 base and J by 7 bases; unmatched bases: 11. The CDR3 sequence is 16 residues long. From germline, CDR1 is KGHSH and CDR2 LQKENI. The DNA for the CDR3 is TGTGCCAGCTCACCACGGGGCATACAGGGGGCTTGGGAGCAGTACTTC. It translates to CASSPRGIQGAWEQYF.

About this clone: Different DNA sequences within this sample yield the same CDR3. The chain couples TRBV28 to TRBJ1-1; no clear D gene. Germline V lookup: CDR1 MDHEN, CDR2 SYDVKM. V shed 2 bases and J shed 1 base, with 5 bases lying between them. This CDR3 region has 13 residues. The CDR3, as DNA: TGTGCCAGCAGTTTAGGAGGGAACACTGAAGCTTTCTTT. It codes for CASSLGGNTEAFF.

The V gene is TRBV10-2, the J gene TRBJ2-7; D might be TRBD2 (6 bases). Germline CDR1 WSHSY, CDR2 SAAADI. The CDR3 extends over 14 amino acids. CDR3 amino acids: CAAGSAGSLWEQYF. The CDR3 nucleotides are TGCGCTGCGGGGTCGGCCGGGAGCCTTTGGGAGCAGTACTTC.

The chain combines TRBV9 with TRBJ2-3, with a weak D call TRBD1 (6 bases). This CDR3 is built from 18 residues. Per germline, CDR1 SGDLS and CDR2 YYNGEE. Trimming cost V 3 bases and J 0 bases, with 20 bases left between them. The CDR3 coding sequence is TGTGCCAGCAGCGGATCAGACCAGGGGCTACCTAGCACAGATACGCAGTATTTT. This gives the protein CASSGSDQGLPSTDTQYF.

The chain has TRBV7-2 and TRBJ2-3; 7 nucleotides align to TRBD2. The germline V gene has CDR1 SGHTA and CDR2 FQGNSA. This CDR3 has 14 residues. The trim removed 0 bases at V and 6 bases at J, leaving 3 bases unmatched. The CDR3 sequence is CASSLAGGFDTQYF. The CDR3 DNA reads as TGTGCCAGCAGCTTAGCGGGAGGGTTTGATACGCAGTATTTT.